A selection of T cell receptor beta chains follows, all from one sample in a study of cytomegalovirus exposure and HLA in healthy donors. Only in-frame clones appear in the TCRdb table, and some are missing; sequencing was by immunoSEQ multiplex PCR. This table has fewer than 60,000 clones, around three quarters appearing once. The sample was PBMCs. Receptor source: a woman in her thirties or forties in good health and CMV-seropositive. The CDR3 runs from the conserved cysteine through the conserved F or W. A D gene is named only where the DNA matches it firmly. Some rows mark clone size as missing; the rest say once, few, many or name a class of expanded clone.

CDR3 length: 14; clone size: few; J gene: TRBJ1-1; V gene: TRBV5-1; D gene: NA; CDR3 protein: CASSLAGGYTEAFF; CDR3 DNA: TGCGCCAGCAGCTTGGCCGGAGGATACACTGAAGCTTTCTTT
CDR3 length: 14; clone size: few; J gene: TRBJ1-3; V gene: TRBV5-4; D gene: NA; CDR3 protein: CASSLDARGNTIYF; CDR3 DNA: TGTGCCAGCAGCTTGGACGCCAGAGGAAACACCATATATTTT
CDR3 length: 13; clone size: NA; J gene: TRBJ2-5; V gene: TRBV7-3; D gene: NA; CDR3 protein: CASSHRVGETQYF; CDR3 DNA: TGTGCCAGCAGCCACAGGGTTGGGGAGACCCAGTACTTC
CDR3 length: 16; clone size: NA; J gene: TRBJ2-3; V gene: TRBV30; D gene: NA; CDR3 protein: CAWSKVLAVNTDTQYF; CDR3 DNA: TGTGCCTGGAGTAAGGTCTTAGCGGTTAACACAGATACGCAGTATTTT
CDR3 length: 15; clone size: once; J gene: TRBJ2-1; V gene: TRBV6-6; D gene: TRBD2; CDR3 protein: CASSPGTSPFWEQFF; CDR3 DNA: TGTGCCAGCAGCCCCGGGACTAGTCCCTTTTGGGAGCAGTTCTTC
CDR3 length: 13; clone size: few; J gene: TRBJ2-7; V gene: TRBV10-3; D gene: TRBD1; CDR3 protein: CAIMGQGHYEQYF; CDR3 DNA: TGTGCCATTATGGGACAGGGGCATTACGAGCAGTACTTC
CDR3 length: 12; clone size: NA; J gene: TRBJ2-2; V gene: TRBV6-1; D gene: NA; CDR3 protein: CASTRAVGELFF; CDR3 DNA: TGTGCCAGCACCAGGGCTGTCGGGGAGCTGTTTTTT
CDR3 length: 16; clone size: NA; J gene: TRBJ1-2; V gene: TRBV11-2; D gene: NA; CDR3 protein: CASSPSATSGLMRYTF; CDR3 DNA: TGTGCCAGCAGCCCTAGCGCTACTTCAGGGCTCATGCGCTACACCTTC
CDR3 length: 14; clone size: NA; J gene: TRBJ2-5; V gene: TRBV6-6; D gene: TRBD1; CDR3 protein: CASRAQGAQETQYF; CDR3 DNA: TGTGCCAGCAGAGCTCAGGGGGCTCAAGAGACCCAGTACTTC
CDR3 length: 17; clone size: NA; J gene: TRBJ2-5; V gene: TRBV7-7; D gene: TRBD2; CDR3 protein: CASSLGTSGGSGETQYF; CDR3 DNA: TGTGCTAGCAGCTTAGGAACTAGCGGGGGAAGTGGAGAGACCCAGTACTTC
CDR3 length: 14; clone size: few; J gene: TRBJ2-7; V gene: TRBV15; D gene: NA; CDR3 protein: CATSFGTSTYEQYF; CDR3 DNA: TGTGCCACCAGCTTCGGGACATCGACCTACGAGCAGTACTTC
CDR3 length: 15; clone size: NA; J gene: TRBJ2-1; V gene: TRBV19; D gene: TRBD2; CDR3 protein: CASSLGLAAYNEQFF; CDR3 DNA: TGTGCCAGTAGCCTAGGACTAGCGGCCTACAATGAGCAGTTCTTC
CDR3 length: 15; clone size: NA; J gene: TRBJ2-2; V gene: TRBV10-1; D gene: NA; CDR3 protein: CASSNQMSGSGELFF; CDR3 DNA: TGCGCCAGCAGCAACCAAATGTCTGGGAGCGGGGAGCTGTTTTTT
CDR3 length: 15; clone size: NA; J gene: TRBJ2-1; V gene: TRBV18; D gene: TRBD1; CDR3 protein: CASSPRDRAYNEQFF; CDR3 DNA: TGTGCCAGCTCGCCCCGGGACAGGGCATACAATGAGCAGTTCTTC
CDR3 length: 13; clone size: once; J gene: TRBJ2-7; V gene: TRBV9; D gene: NA; CDR3 protein: CASSTGSFYEQYF; CDR3 DNA: TGTGCCAGCAGCACAGGTTCCTTCTACGAGCAGTACTTC
CDR3 length: 16; clone size: NA; J gene: TRBJ2-6; V gene: TRBV7-2; D gene: NA; CDR3 protein: CASSLVSDPGANVLTF; CDR3 DNA: TGTGCCAGCAGCTTAGTAAGCGACCCTGGGGCCAACGTCCTGACTTTC
CDR3 length: 14; clone size: once; J gene: TRBJ1-1; V gene: TRBV6-1; D gene: TRBD1; CDR3 protein: CASGGQERGFAAFF; CDR3 DNA: TGTGCCAGCGGGGGACAGGAGAGGGGGTTTGCAGCTTTCTTT
CDR3 length: 15; clone size: NA; J gene: TRBJ1-6; V gene: TRBV13; D gene: TRBD1; CDR3 protein: CASSFGDRGPSPLHF; CDR3 DNA: TGTGCCAGCAGCTTTGGGGACAGGGGCCCCTCACCCCTCCACTTT
CDR3 length: 15; clone size: NA; J gene: TRBJ1-1; V gene: TRBV15; D gene: TRBD1; CDR3 protein: CATSRGTGGNTEAFF; CDR3 DNA: TGTGCCACCAGCAGGGGGACAGGGGGCAACACTGAAGCTTTCTTT
CDR3 length: 12; clone size: NA; J gene: TRBJ2-3; V gene: TRBV21-1; D gene: NA; CDR3 protein: CANRTGTDTQYF; CDR3 DNA: TGTGCCAACCGGACAGGCACAGATACGCAGTATTTT
CDR3 length: 16; clone size: NA; J gene: TRBJ1-1; V gene: TRBV7-9; D gene: NA; CDR3 protein: CASSLLGGVGGTEAFF; CDR3 DNA: TGTGCCAGCAGCCTGTTGGGGGGGGTAGGAGGCACTGAAGCTTTCTTT